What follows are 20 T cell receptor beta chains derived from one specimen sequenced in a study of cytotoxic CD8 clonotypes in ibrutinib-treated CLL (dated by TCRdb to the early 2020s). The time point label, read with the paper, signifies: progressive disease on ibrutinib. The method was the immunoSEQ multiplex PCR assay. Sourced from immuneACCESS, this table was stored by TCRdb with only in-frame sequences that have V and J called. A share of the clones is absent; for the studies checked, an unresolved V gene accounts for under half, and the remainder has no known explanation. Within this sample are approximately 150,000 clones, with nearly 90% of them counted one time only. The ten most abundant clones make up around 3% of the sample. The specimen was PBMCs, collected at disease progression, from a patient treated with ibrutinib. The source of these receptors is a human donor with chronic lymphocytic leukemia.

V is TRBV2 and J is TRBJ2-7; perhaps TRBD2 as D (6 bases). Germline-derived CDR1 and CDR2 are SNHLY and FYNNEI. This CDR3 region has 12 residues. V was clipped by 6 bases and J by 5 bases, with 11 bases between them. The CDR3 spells CASRGLLHEQYF. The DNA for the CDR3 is TGTGCCAGCAGGGGACTCCTCCACGAGCAGTACTTC.

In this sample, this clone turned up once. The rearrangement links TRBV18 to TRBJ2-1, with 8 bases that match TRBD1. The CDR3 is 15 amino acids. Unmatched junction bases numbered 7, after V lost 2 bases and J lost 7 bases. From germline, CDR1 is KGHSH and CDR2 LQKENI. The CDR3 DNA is TGTGCCAGCTCACCAGACAGGGGTACCGTGAATGAGCAGTTCTTC. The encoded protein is CASSPDRGTVNEQFF. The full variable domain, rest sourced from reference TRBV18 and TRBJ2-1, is NAGVMQNPRHLVRRRGQEARLRCSPMKGHSHVYWYRQLPEEGLKFMVYLQKENIIDESGMPKERFSAEFPKEGPSILRIQQVVRGDSAAYFCASSPDRGTVNEQFFGPGTRLTVL.

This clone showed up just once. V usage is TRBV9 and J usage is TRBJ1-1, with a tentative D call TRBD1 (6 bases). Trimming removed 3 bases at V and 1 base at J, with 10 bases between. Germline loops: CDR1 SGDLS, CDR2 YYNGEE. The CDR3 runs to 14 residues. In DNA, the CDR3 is TGTGCCAGCAGCGGGATACAGGGGAACACTGAAGCTTTCTTT. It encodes CASSGIQGNTEAFF.

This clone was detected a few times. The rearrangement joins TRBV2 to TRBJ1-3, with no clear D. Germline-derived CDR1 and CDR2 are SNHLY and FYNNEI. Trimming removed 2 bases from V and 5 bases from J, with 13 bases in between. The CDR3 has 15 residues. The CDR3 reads CASSEFRSVRNTIYF. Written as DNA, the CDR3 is TGTGCCAGCAGTGAATTTCGGTCAGTTAGAAACACCATATATTTT.

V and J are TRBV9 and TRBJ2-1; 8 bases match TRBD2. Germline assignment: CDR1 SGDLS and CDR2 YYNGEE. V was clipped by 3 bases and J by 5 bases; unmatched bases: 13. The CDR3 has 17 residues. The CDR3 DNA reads TGTGCCAGCAGCGAGCCTGGCGGGAGGACTCATCACAATGAGCAGTTCTTC. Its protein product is CASSEPGGRTHHNEQFF.

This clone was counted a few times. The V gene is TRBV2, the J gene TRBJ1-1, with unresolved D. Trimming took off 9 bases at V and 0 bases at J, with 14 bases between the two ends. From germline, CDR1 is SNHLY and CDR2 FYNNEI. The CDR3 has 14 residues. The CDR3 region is CASLLRGLNTEAFF. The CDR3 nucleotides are TGTGCCAGTCTACTTCGTGGTCTGAACACTGAAGCTTTCTTT.

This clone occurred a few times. CDR3: CASSVIAGGRHEQYF. In DNA, the CDR3 is TGTGCCAGCAGCGTAATAGCGGGAGGGCGACACGAGCAGTACTTC. The J gene is TRBJ2-7, the V gene TRBV5-6, with 11 bases fitting TRBD2. The CDR3 extends over 15 amino acids. In germline, CDR1 is SGHDT, CDR2 YYEEEE. The V and J ends lost 4 bases and 5 bases, in that order; junction bases with no gene match: 8.

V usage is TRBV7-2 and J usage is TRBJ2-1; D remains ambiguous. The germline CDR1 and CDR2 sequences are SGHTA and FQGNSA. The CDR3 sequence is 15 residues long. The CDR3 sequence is CATKTTPGVYNEQFF. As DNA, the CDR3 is TGTGCTACGAAGACGACCCCAGGTGTTTACAATGAGCAGTTCTTC.

The CDR3 reads CASSSRQGRSGELFF. CDR3 coding DNA: TGTGCCAGCAGCTCTAGACAGGGGAGGTCCGGGGAGCTGTTTTTT. The chain combines TRBV7-2 with TRBJ2-2, with 8 nucleotides matching TRBD1. CDR3 size: 15 residues. J lost 6 bases, V lost 4 bases, and 7 bases had no gene match. From germline, CDR1 is SGHTA and CDR2 FQGNSA.

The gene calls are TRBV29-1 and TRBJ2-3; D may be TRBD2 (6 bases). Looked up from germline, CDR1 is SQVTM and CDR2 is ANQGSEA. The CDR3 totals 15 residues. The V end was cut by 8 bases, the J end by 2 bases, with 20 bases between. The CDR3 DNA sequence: TGCAGCACCAAAGATGGAGGGGATTCCACAGATACGCAGTATTTT. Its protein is CSTKDGGDSTDTQYF.

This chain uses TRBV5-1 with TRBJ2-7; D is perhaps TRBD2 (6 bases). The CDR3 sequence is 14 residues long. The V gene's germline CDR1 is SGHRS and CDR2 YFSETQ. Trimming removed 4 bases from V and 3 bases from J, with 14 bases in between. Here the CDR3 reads CASSSGLANYEQYF. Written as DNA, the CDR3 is TGCGCCAGCAGCAGCGGGCTAGCGAACTACGAGCAGTACTTC. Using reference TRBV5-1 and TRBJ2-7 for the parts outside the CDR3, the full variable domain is KAGVTQTPRYLIKTRGQQVTLSCSPISGHRSVSWYQQTPGQGLQFLFEYFSETQRNKGNFPGRFSGRQFSNSRSEMNVSTLELGDSALYLCASSSGLANYEQYFGPGTRLTVT.

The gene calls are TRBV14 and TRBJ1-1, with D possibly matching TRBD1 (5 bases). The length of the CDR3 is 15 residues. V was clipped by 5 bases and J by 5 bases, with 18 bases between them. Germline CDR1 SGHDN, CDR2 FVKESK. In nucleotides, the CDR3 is TGTGCCAGCAGCACTCAGGGTAATAAGGTTACTGAAGCTTTCTTT. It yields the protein CASSTQGNKVTEAFF.

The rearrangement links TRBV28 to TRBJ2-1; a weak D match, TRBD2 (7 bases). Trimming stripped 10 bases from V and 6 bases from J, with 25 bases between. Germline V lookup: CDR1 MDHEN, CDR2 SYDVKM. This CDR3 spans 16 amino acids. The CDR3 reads CAITKFGGAGGNEQFF. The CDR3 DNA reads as TGTGCCATCACTAAGTTTGGGGGGGCTGGAGGCAATGAGCAGTTCTTC. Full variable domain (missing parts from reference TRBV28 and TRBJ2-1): DVKVTQSSRYLVKRTGEKVFLECVQDMDHENMFWYRQDPGLGLRLIYFSYDVKMKEKGDIPEGYSVSREKKERFSLILESASTNQTSMYLCAITKFGGAGGNEQFFGPGTRLTVL.

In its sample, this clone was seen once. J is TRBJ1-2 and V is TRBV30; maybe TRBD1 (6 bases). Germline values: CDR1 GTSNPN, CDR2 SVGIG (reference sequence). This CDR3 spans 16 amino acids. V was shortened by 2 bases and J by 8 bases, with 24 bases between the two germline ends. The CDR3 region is CAWSTYLRGGAEGYTF. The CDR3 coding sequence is TGTGCCTGGAGTACATACCTTCGGGGGGGCGCTGAGGGCTACACCTTC.

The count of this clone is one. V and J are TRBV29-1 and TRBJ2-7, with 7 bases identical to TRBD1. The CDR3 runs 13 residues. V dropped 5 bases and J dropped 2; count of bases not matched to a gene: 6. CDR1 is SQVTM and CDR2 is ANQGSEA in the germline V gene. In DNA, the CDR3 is TGCAGCGTTAATACGGGACAGACCTACGAGCAGTACTTC. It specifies CSVNTGQTYEQYF.

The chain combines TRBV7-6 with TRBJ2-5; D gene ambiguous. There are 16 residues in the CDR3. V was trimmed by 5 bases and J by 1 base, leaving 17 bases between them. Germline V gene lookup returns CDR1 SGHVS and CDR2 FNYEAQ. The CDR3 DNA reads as TGTGCCAGCAGCCCCCCCGGCAGGCTGGGCCAAGAGACCCAGTACTTC. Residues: CASSPPGRLGQETQYF.

The CDR3 reads CASSPQAGVGTDTQYF. DNA for the CDR3: TGTGCCAGCAGCCCCCAAGCGGGAGTAGGTACAGATACGCAGTATTTT. The chain joins TRBV7-3 to TRBJ2-3; 8 bases agree with TRBD2. J gave up 3 bases and V 5 bases, and 10 bases lay outside the gene matches. CDR3 length equals 16 residues. Germline CDR1 SGHTA, CDR2 FQGTGA.

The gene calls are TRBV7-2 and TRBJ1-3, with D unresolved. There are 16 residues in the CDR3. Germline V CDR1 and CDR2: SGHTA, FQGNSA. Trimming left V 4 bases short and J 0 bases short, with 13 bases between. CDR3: CASSSELLISGNTIYF. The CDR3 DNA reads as TGTGCCAGCAGCTCAGAACTCTTGATCTCTGGAAACACCATATATTTT.

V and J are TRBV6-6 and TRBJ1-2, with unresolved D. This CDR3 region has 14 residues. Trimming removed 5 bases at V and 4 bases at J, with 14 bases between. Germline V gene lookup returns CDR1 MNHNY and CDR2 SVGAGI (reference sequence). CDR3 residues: CASSPRSTAYGYTF. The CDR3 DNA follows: TGTGCCAGCAGTCCAAGGTCTACGGCCTATGGCTACACCTTC.

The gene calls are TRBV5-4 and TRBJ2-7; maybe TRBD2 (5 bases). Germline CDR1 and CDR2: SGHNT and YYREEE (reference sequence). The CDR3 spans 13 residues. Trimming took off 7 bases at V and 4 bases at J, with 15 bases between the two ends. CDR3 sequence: CASSLGLVYEQYF. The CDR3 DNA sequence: TGTGCCAGCTCCCTAGGACTGGTATACGAGCAGTACTTC.